The rows below give T cell receptor beta chains drawn from one sample of a study of shared clonotypes between healthy human individuals. Some clones are missing from TCRdb's copy, which holds only in-frame ones; the method was immunoSEQ multiplex PCR. The profile shows about 2.3 million clones, 85% to 95% of them singletons. Material: naive CD4+ T cells from PBMCs. These receptors all come from a man younger than 35 in good health. Some clones in this sample may be carry-over from other donors' samples. Each CDR3 is given with its conserved first and last residue. The D gene is left open where the match is weak. Some rows mark clone size as missing; the rest say once, few, many or name a class of expanded clone.

abundance	d_gene	v_gene	j_gene	CDR3nt	CDR3aa
few	TRBD1	TRBV14	TRBJ1-2	TGTGCCAGCAGCGTGCAGACAGGGGGAAACTATGGCTACACCTTC	CASSVQTGGNYGYTF
.	.	TRBV2	TRBJ2-2	TGTGCCAGCAGTCCGCAGATTACCGGGGAGCTGTTTTTT	CASSPQITGELFF
.	TRBD1	TRBV6-5	TRBJ2-3	TGTGCCAGCAGTTGGGACAGGGGGAGCACAGATACGCAGTATTTT	CASSWDRGSTDTQYF
.	.	TRBV6-5	TRBJ2-2	TGTGCCAGCAGTTACGTTGTCGGGGCCGGGGAGCTGTTTTTT	CASSYVVGAGELFF
few	.	TRBV30	TRBJ1-1	TGTGCCTGGACCATCGCCGGGACACTGAACACTGAAGCTTTCTTT	CAWTIAGTLNTEAFF
.	TRBD1	TRBV5-1	TRBJ1-1	TGCGCCAGCAGCTCGACAGGGGGGAACACTGAAGCTTTCTTT	CASSSTGGNTEAFF
.	TRBD1	TRBV9	TRBJ1-4	TGTGCCAGCAGCCTGAGGGGACAGGGGATGGCTAATGAAAAACTGTTTTTT	CASSLRGQGMANEKLFF
.	TRBD2	TRBV13	TRBJ2-1	TGTGCCAGCAGCTTAGAAAGCGGGAGGGCCTGGAATGAGCAGTTCTTC	CASSLESGRAWNEQFF
.	TRBD1	TRBV5-1	TRBJ2-2	TGCGCCAGCAGCCCGCACGGACAGGGCAGTAGCACCGGGGAGCTGTTTTTT	CASSPHGQGSSTGELFF
.	.	TRBV5-8	TRBJ2-6	TGTGCCAGCACCGGGAGAGCGTCTGGGGCCAACGTCCTGACTTTC	CASTGRASGANVLTF
.	.	TRBV11-2	TRBJ2-7	TGTGCCAGCAGGGTCTCGTTCGGACAGTTATACGAGCAGTACTTC	CASRVSFGQLYEQYF
once	TRBD2	TRBV28	TRBJ2-1	TGTGCCAGCAGCCTACAACCGGGACTAGCGGACTCCAATGAGCAGTTCTTC	CASSLQPGLADSNEQFF
.	.	TRBV28	TRBJ2-6	TGTGCCACAAGGGGTTTCGGGGCCAACGTCCTGACTTTC	CATRGFGANVLTF
.	TRBD1	TRBV5-1	TRBJ2-7	TGCGCCAGCAGTCAACTGACAGGGCCGTACGAGCAGTACTTC	CASSQLTGPYEQYF
once	TRBD2	TRBV9	TRBJ2-5	TGTGCCAGCAGCGAACTAGCGGGAGAAGAGACCCAGTACTTC	CASSELAGEETQYF
.	.	TRBV19	TRBJ2-2	TGTGCCAGTAGTCTGCCGGGATTCCGGAACACCGGGGAGCTGTTTTTT	CASSLPGFRNTGELFF